The 20 T cell receptor beta chains reported below all come from one sample, sequenced in a study of vaccination and CD4 T cells after COVID-19 (dated by TCRdb to 2022 to 2024). The library was produced with PCR. Sequencing instrument: Illumina iSeq 100. At the Johns Hopkins FTIC core, DNA from the cultured CD4+ T cells underwent TCR sequencing with the Oncomine TCR Beta short-read assay. TCRdb reprocessed the public reads (quality trimming at Q25 with fastp, clone calling with MiXCR) and kept in-frame beta chains. Each CDR3 protein gets just one entry, which takes the most common genes and DNA from the rows behind it. The sample profile shows around 9,000 distinct CDR3 sequences; 50% to 60% of them were found once. Jointly, the top ten make up about 7.4% of the sample. No antigen has been assigned to these receptors. What the treatment or condition label conveys for this sample: roughly 11-day PBMC culture with coronavirus spike peptide pools or control peptides (ViraFEST assay).

Sequenced: CD4+ T cells from blood, cultured in vitro. The receptors were gathered from a human donor who had recovered from COVID-19.

The chain joins TRBV15 to TRBJ2-7; D might be TRBD2 (7 bases). Per germline, CDR1 LNHNV and CDR2 YYDKDF (reference sequence). This CDR3 is built from 15 residues. The V and J ends lost 0 bases and 6 bases respectively, with 15 bases between them. CDR3 sequence (DNA): TGTGCCACCAGCAGAGAGATGGGGGGGCTCGGCGAGCAGTACTTC. This sequence encodes CATSREMGGLGEQYF.

The chain combines TRBV12-3 or TRBV12-4 with TRBJ2-3; 12 nucleotides line up with TRBD1. The J segment lost 2 bases and the V segment lost 5 bases, leaving 2 bases of the junction unmatched. The CDR3 runs to 15 residues. CDR3 nucleotides: TGTGCCAGCAGTCGGGACAGGGGGCCCACAGATACGCAGTATTTT. It codes for CASSRDRGPTDTQYF.

A single count supports this clonotype. The V call is TRBV29-1, the J call TRBJ1-1, with D perhaps matching TRBD1 (5 bases). Germline V CDR1 and CDR2: SQVTM, ANQGSEA. V was cut by 3 bases and J by 4 bases, with 24 bases left in between. There are 17 residues in the CDR3. The CDR3 reads CSVDTVFGAVQGTEAFF. The CDR3 bases are TGCAGCGTTGATACTGTATTTGGGGCCGTCCAGGGCACTGAAGCTTTCTTT.

J is TRBJ2-3 and V is TRBV5-4; unclear D gene. CDR1 and CDR2 (germline): SGHNT, YYREEE (reference sequence). The CDR3 consists of 15 residues. V was clipped by 1 base and J by 5 bases, with 14 bases between them. The CDR3 sequence is CASSLKQSRKDTQYF. For the CDR3, the DNA is TGTGCCAGCAGCTTGAAACAGTCGCGTAAAGATACGCAGTATTTT. The whole variable domain, remainder taken from reference TRBV5-4 and TRBJ2-3, is ETGVTQSPTHLIKTRGQQVTLRCSSQSGHNTVSWYQQALGQGPQFIFQYYREEENGRGNFPPRFSGLQFPNYSSELNVNALELDDSALYLCASSLKQSRKDTQYFGPGTRLTVL.

The rearrangement uses TRBV5-4 and TRBJ2-7; 10 bases map to TRBD1. The CDR3 contains 15 residues. V was clipped by 4 bases and J by 2 bases; unmatched bases: 6. Germline V lookup: CDR1 SGHNT, CDR2 YYREEE (reference sequence). The CDR3 DNA follows: TGTGCCAGCAGCGCCGGGACAGGGGCCCCCTACGAGCAGTACTTC. It encodes CASSAGTGAPYEQYF.

Turning to this clonotype: One end of the junction fails to match germline, which may point to a read error. The chain employs TRBV6-1 and TRBJ1-1; unclear D gene. Per the germline V gene, CDR1 is MNHNS and CDR2 is SASEGT. There are 15 residues in the CDR3. CDR3 DNA: TGTGCCATCAGTGGGCGCGGAACCATGAACACTGAAGCTTTCTTT. Translation gives CAISGRGTMNTEAFF.

The rearrangement uses TRBV11-2 and TRBJ1-2; D not certain. The CDR3 extends over 13 amino acids. Between the trimmed V and J ends, which lost 5 bases and 4 bases, there was a span of 11 bases. Germline loops: CDR1 SGHAT, CDR2 FQNNGV. CDR3 loop: CASSPSSPYGYTF. The CDR3 coding sequence is TGTGCCAGCAGCCCTTCGAGCCCCTATGGCTACACCTTC.

This clonotype has just one count. The rearrangement uses TRBV28 and TRBJ2-7; 11 bases map to TRBD1. V trimming: 5 bases; J trimming: 4 bases; junction bases outside the gene matches: 10. Germline CDR1 MDHEN, CDR2 SYDVKM. The CDR3 is 16 residues long. CDR3 nucleotide sequence: TGTGCCAGCAGTCAGAACCCGGGACAGGGGGTGTACGAGCAGTACTTC. Encoded protein: CASSQNPGQGVYEQYF. Combining the CDR3 with reference TRBV28 and TRBJ2-7 gives the whole variable domain DVKVTQSSRYLVKRTGEKVFLECVQDMDHENMFWYRQDPGLGLRLIYFSYDVKMKEKGDIPEGYSVSREKKERFSLILESASTNQTSMYLCASSQNPGQGVYEQYFGPGTRLTVT.

This clonotype showed up just a few times. The gene calls are TRBV6-1 and TRBJ2-3; TRBD2 matches at 10 bases. V lost 6 bases and J lost 2; bases outside the gene matches: 5. The CDR3 consists of 15 residues. Germline-derived CDR1 and CDR2 are MNHNS and SASEGT. The CDR3 region is CASSQLAGVTDTQYF. CDR3 bases: TGTGCCAGCAGCCAGCTAGCGGGGGTCACAGATACGCAGTATTTT.

The chain has TRBV6-2 or TRBV6-3 and TRBJ2-3; 9 bases align to TRBD2. Unmatched junction bases numbered 3, after V lost 5 bases and J lost 3 bases. Germline V CDR1 and CDR2: MNHEY, SVGEGT. CDR3 length equals 14 residues. CDR3 in DNA: TGTGCCAGCAGTAAAAGCGGGGGGACAGATACGCAGTATTTT. Amino acids: CASSKSGGTDTQYF.

This sequence joins TRBV6-1 and TRBJ1-1; D is uncertain. V lost 0 bases and J lost 8, with 13 bases in between. Germline V gives CDR1 MNHNS, CDR2 SASEGT. The CDR3 has 14 amino acids. The CDR3 is CASSEAGSGIEAFF. CDR3 nucleotide sequence: TGTGCCAGCAGTGAAGCTGGGTCTGGGATCGAAGCTTTCTTT.

J is TRBJ2-3 and V is TRBV4-3, with TRBD1 as a possible D gene (6 bases). This CDR3 region has 15 residues. Germline V lookup: CDR1 LGHNA, CDR2 YSLEER. The V end lost 4 bases, the J end lost 2 bases, and 13 bases lay between the germline ends. CDR3 sequence: CASSRRDTYTDTQYF. CDR3 in DNA: TGCGCCAGCAGCCGCCGGGACACTTACACAGATACGCAGTATTTT.

J is TRBJ2-1 and V is TRBV6-2 or TRBV6-3; 8 nucleotides match TRBD2. The CDR3 consists of 13 residues. The V gene end was trimmed by 6 bases and the J gene end by 7 bases; junction bases not matched to a gene: 5. In germline, CDR1 is MNHEY, CDR2 SVGEGT. CDR3 DNA sequence: TGTGCCAGCAGGACGATAGCGGGGAATGAGCAGTTCTTC. Translation gives CASRTIAGNEQFF.

This clonotype was recorded a few times. The chain joins TRBV27 to TRBJ1-5, with D perhaps matching TRBD1 (6 bases). There are 13 residues in the CDR3. CDR1 and CDR2 (germline): MNHEY, SMNVEV (reference sequence). Between the trimmed V and J ends, which lost 4 bases and 6 bases, there was a span of 10 bases. CDR3 protein: CASSSKGGQPQHF. The CDR3 coding sequence is TGTGCCAGCAGTTCCAAGGGGGGTCAGCCCCAGCATTTT.

This chain joins TRBV5-1 and TRBJ2-5; D assignment may be TRBD1 or TRBD2 (5 bases each). Trimming took off 6 bases at V and 4 bases at J, with 19 bases between the two ends. In germline, CDR1 is SGHRS, CDR2 YFSETQ. The CDR3 sequence is 15 residues long. In DNA, the CDR3 is TGCGCCAGCATACCCGGGACCCAGTACGGAGAGACCCAGTACTTC. Translation: CASIPGTQYGETQYF.

The count of this clonotype is one. This sequence joins TRBV2 and TRBJ1-1, with a tentative D call TRBD1 (5 bases). The CDR3 is made up of 15 amino acids. Trimming took off 4 bases at V and 1 base at J, with 13 bases between the two ends. Germline CDR1 SNHLY, CDR2 FYNNEI. The CDR3 loop is CASSVSRASNTEAFF. CDR3 nucleotide sequence: TGTGCCAGCAGTGTTTCCAGGGCTTCGAACACTGAAGCTTTCTTT. Full variable domain (rest looked up from reference TRBV2 and TRBJ1-1): EPEVTQTPSHQVTQMGQEVILRCVPISNHLYFYWYRQILGQKVEFLVSFYNNEISEKSEIFDDQFSVERPDGSNFTLKIRSTKLEDSAMYFCASSVSRASNTEAFFGQGTRLTVV.

The V and J genes are TRBV20-1 and TRBJ1-1; maybe TRBD1 (6 bases). The V end was cut by 5 bases, the J end by 2 bases, with 15 bases between. The germline V gene encodes CDR1 DFQATT and CDR2 SNEGSKA (reference sequence). CDR3 length: 14 residues. The CDR3 DNA sequence: TGCAGTGCTTTCCGTCCAGGGGAAAACACTGAAGCTTTCTTT. It specifies CSAFRPGENTEAFF.

V gene TRBV4-1 combines with J gene TRBJ2-2, with TRBD2 matching over 13 bases. The CDR3 covers 17 residues. Germline values: CDR1 MGHRA, CDR2 YSYEKL. Unmatched junction bases numbered 6, after V lost 1 base and J lost 7 bases. The CDR3 region has the DNA TGCGCCAGCAGCCAAGCCGGGACTAGCGGGATTATCGGGGAGCTGTTTTTT. It encodes CASSQAGTSGIIGELFF.

The gene calls are TRBV20-1 and TRBJ2-1; D remains ambiguous. The germline V gene encodes CDR1 DFQATT and CDR2 SNEGSKA (reference sequence). CDR3 size: 15 residues. V was shortened by 1 base and J by 0 bases, with 10 bases between the two germline ends. The CDR3 nucleotides are TGCAGTGCTAGAGCGGGCCCTAGCTCCTACAATGAGCAGTTCTTC. This gives the protein CSARAGPSSYNEQFF.

This clonotype came up a few times. The CDR3 protein is CASSLMGNDRHTEAFF. Here the CDR3 DNA reads TGTGCCAGCAGCTTGATGGGGAATGATAGACACACTGAAGCTTTCTTT. This chain connects TRBV5-8 to TRBJ1-1, with D uncertain. Looked up from germline, CDR1 is SGHTS and CDR2 is YDEGEE. Deletions cut 1 base from V and 3 bases from J, with 16 bases between. The CDR3 sequence is 16 residues long.